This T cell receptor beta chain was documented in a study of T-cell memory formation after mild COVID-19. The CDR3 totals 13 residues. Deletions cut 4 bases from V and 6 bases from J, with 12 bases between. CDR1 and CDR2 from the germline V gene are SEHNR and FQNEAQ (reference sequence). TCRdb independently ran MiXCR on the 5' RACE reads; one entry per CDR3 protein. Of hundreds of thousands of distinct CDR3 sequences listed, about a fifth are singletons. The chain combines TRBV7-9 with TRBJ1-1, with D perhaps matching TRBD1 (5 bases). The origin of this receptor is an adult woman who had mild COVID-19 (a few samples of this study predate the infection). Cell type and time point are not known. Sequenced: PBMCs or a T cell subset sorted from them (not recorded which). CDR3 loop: CASSSTRDAEAFF. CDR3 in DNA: TGTGCCAGCAGCTCGACCCGGGACGCTGAAGCTTTCTTT.